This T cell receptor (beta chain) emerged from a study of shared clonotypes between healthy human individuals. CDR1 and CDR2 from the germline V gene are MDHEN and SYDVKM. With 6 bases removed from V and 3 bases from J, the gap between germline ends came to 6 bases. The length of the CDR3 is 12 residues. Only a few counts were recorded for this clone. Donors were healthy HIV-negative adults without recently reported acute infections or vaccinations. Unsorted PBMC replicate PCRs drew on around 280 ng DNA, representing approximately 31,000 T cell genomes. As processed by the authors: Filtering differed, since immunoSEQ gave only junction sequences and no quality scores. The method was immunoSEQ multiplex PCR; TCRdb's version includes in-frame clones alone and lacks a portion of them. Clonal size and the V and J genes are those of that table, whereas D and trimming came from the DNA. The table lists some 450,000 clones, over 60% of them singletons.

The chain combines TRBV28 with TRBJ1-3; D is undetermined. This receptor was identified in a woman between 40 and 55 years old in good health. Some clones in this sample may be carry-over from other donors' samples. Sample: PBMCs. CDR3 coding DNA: TGTGCCAGCAGGGGTTTTGGAAACACCATATATTTT. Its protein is CASRGFGNTIYF.